The next 21 T cell receptor beta chains were all read from a single sample in a study of shared clonotypes between healthy human individuals. Method: immunoSEQ multiplex PCR; TCRdb's copy keeps in-frame clones and lacks some. The table includes about 2.4 million clones, 93% detected once. Sequencing was performed on naive CD4+ T cells from PBMCs. Regarding subset: CD45RA+ positively selected. These receptors were obtained from a man aged 18 to 30 in good health. Some clones in this sample may be carry-over from other donors' samples.

The rearrangement joins TRBV2 to TRBJ1-2, with D perhaps TRBD1 (5 bases). V lost 2 bases and J lost 5, with 12 bases in between. The length of the CDR3 is 14 residues. CDR1 and CDR2 (germline): SNHLY, FYNNEI. CDR3 amino acids: CASSENRGGYGYTF. CDR3 bases: TGTGCCAGCAGTGAAAACCGGGGGGGGTATGGCTACACCTTC.

This chain uses TRBV10-3 with TRBJ1-2; 8 bases line up with TRBD1. The CDR3 totals 15 residues. The germline V gene encodes CDR1 ENHRY and CDR2 SYGVKD. The ends lost 7 bases at V and 3 bases at J; junction bases unmatched: 10. CDR3 region: CAITGPGQGDYGYTF. The CDR3, as DNA: TGTGCCATCACTGGCCCCGGACAGGGTGACTATGGCTACACCTTC.

In regard to this clone: Additional DNA sequences in this sample encode the identical CDR3. The rearrangement uses TRBV7-2 and TRBJ2-1; D perhaps matches TRBD2 (6 bases). The CDR3 spans 15 residues. In germline, CDR1 is SGHTA, CDR2 FQGNSA. V lost 3 bases, J lost 1 base, and 10 bases lay in between. CDR3 in DNA: TGTGCCAGCAGCTTGACCGCGGGGTCCTACAATGAGCAGTTCTTC. This codes for CASSLTAGSYNEQFF. The complete variable domain, with remaining parts taken from reference TRBV7-2 and TRBJ2-1, reads GAGVSQSPSNKVTEKGKDVELRCDPISGHTALYWYRQSLGQGLEFLIYFQGNSAPDKSGLPSDRFSAERTGGSVSTLTIQRTQQEDSAVYLCASSLTAGSYNEQFFGPGTRLTVL.

DNA for the CDR3: TGTGCCAGCAGCCCGTACGGAGGCAGGGCGGACGGGGAGCTGTTTTTT. Translated, it gives CASSPYGGRADGELFF. The V gene is TRBV9, the J gene TRBJ2-2; perhaps D is TRBD1 or TRBD2 (5 bases each). The CDR3 totals 16 residues. Germline V gene data show CDR1 as SGDLS and CDR2 as YYNGEE. With 4 bases removed from V and 7 bases from J, the gap between germline ends came to 20 bases.

This clone was counted only a few times. The sample has other DNA sequences that encode this CDR3 too. The rearrangement joins TRBV2 to TRBJ2-7, with D uncertain. CDR3 length: 12 residues. Trimming removed 1 base at V and 3 bases at J, with 4 bases between. Germline V gene lookup returns CDR1 SNHLY and CDR2 FYNNEI. CDR3 coding DNA: TGTGCCAGCAGTGAAGAGGGCTACGAGCAGTACTTC. Protein sequence: CASSEEGYEQYF.

Worth noting for this clone: The sample carries other DNA sequences with the same CDR3. The chain is built from TRBV2 and TRBJ1-2; D gene uncertain. With 3 bases removed from V and 1 base from J, the gap between germline ends came to 6 bases. The CDR3 contains 13 residues. Germline CDR1 and CDR2: SNHLY and FYNNEI. CDR3 coding DNA: TGTGCCAGCAGTGAGTCTGGTAACTATGGCTACACCTTC. Translation gives CASSESGNYGYTF.

V gene TRBV6-1 combines with J gene TRBJ2-7; 9 nucleotides agree with TRBD1. The V segment lost 5 bases and the J segment 7 bases; nucleotides outside the gene matches: 9. Germline V lookup: CDR1 MNHNS, CDR2 SASEGT. This CDR3 is built from 14 residues. CDR3 sequence: CASSPPGTGREQYF. CDR3 DNA sequence: TGTGCCAGCAGTCCACCCGGGACAGGGAGAGAGCAGTACTTC.

The chain links TRBV27 to TRBJ1-2; a possible D gene is TRBD1 (5 bases). This CDR3 has 18 amino acids. CDR1 MNHEY and CDR2 SMNVEV come from the germline V gene (reference sequence). V shed 4 bases and J shed 7 bases, with 28 bases lying between them. The CDR3 region has the DNA TGTGCCAGCAGTTCCAGATTAGAGACCGGGACCGCCCTTGGTGGCTACACCTTC. Translation gives CASSSRLETGTALGGYTF.

The chain links TRBV30 to TRBJ1-2; D is possibly TRBD1 (6 bases). V was shortened by 0 bases and J by 4 bases, with 12 bases between the two germline ends. CDR1 GTSNPN and CDR2 SVGIG come from the germline V gene (reference sequence). This CDR3 region has 14 residues. CDR3 amino acids: CAWSVRDTGYGYTF. The CDR3 DNA reads TGTGCCTGGAGTGTCCGGGACACTGGCTATGGCTACACCTTC.

This clone was seen only once. V usage is TRBV27 and J usage is TRBJ1-1; no clear D gene. With 6 bases removed from V and 0 bases from J, the gap between germline ends came to 11 bases. The CDR3 consists of 14 residues. Germline CDR1 MNHEY, CDR2 SMNVEV (reference sequence). The CDR3 spells CASRKANLNTEAFF. DNA of the CDR3: TGTGCCAGCAGGAAGGCAAATTTGAACACTGAAGCTTTCTTT.

For this clone: Additional DNA sequences in this sample encode the identical CDR3. This chain links TRBV19 with TRBJ1-1; TRBD1 matches 7 bases. This CDR3 has 14 residues. Germline-derived CDR1 and CDR2 are LNHDA and SQIVND (reference sequence). With V trimmed by 3 bases and J by 5 bases, 6 bases remained unmatched. DNA for the CDR3: TGTGCCAGTAGTATCCGTCCAGGGGGGACTGAAGCTTTCTTT. Translation gives CASSIRPGGTEAFF. Full variable domain (remainder filled in from reference TRBV19 and TRBJ1-1): DGGITQSPKYLFRKEGQNVTLSCEQNLNHDAMYWYRQDPGQGLRLIYYSQIVNDFQKGDIAEGYSVSREKKESFPLTVTSAQKNPTAFYLCASSIRPGGTEAFFGQGTRLTVV.

The V call is TRBV5-1, the J call TRBJ1-2; 12 bases align to TRBD1. The germline V gene encodes CDR1 SGHRS and CDR2 YFSETQ. The J segment lost 5 bases and the V segment lost 3 bases, leaving 8 bases of the junction unmatched. CDR3 length equals 16 residues. CDR3 coding DNA: TGCGCCAGCAGCTCGAATACGGGACAGGGGGCGTATGGCTACACCTTC. Translation gives CASSSNTGQGAYGYTF. Full variable domain (outside the CDR3, taken from reference TRBV5-1 and TRBJ1-2): KAGVTQTPRYLIKTRGQQVTLSCSPISGHRSVSWYQQTPGQGLQFLFEYFSETQRNKGNFPGRFSGRQFSNSRSEMNVSTLELGDSALYLCASSSNTGQGAYGYTFGSGTRLTVV.

The chain employs TRBV29-1 and TRBJ2-3; TRBD2 matches 9 bases. This CDR3 contains 16 residues. CDR1 and CDR2 (germline): SQVTM, ANQGSEA. The junction had 11 bases not matched to a gene; V was cut back by 3 bases and J by 4 bases. CDR3: CSVDGLAGIFADTQYF. CDR3 nucleotide sequence: TGCAGCGTTGATGGGCTAGCGGGAATATTTGCAGATACGCAGTATTTT.

V and J are TRBV7-2 and TRBJ2-2, with 8 bases aligning to TRBD2. Unmatched junction bases numbered 8, after V lost 11 bases and J lost 0 bases. This CDR3 has 15 residues. Germline loops: CDR1 SGHTA, CDR2 FQGNSA. CDR3 region: CAAGGEAANTGELFF. The CDR3 DNA sequence: TGTGCCGCCGGGGGGGAAGCGGCGAACACCGGGGAGCTGTTTTTT.

This chain's CDR3 is CASSISSGSSYEQYF. DNA for the CDR3: TGTGCCAGCAGCATTTCTAGCGGGAGCTCCTACGAGCAGTACTTC. The rearrangement uses TRBV21-1 and TRBJ2-7; no check of the table's D call, TRBD2, against the DNA was made. TRBV21-1 constitutes a pseudogene. This CDR3 contains 15 residues.

Only one count was recorded for this clone. This rearrangement joins TRBV5-4 to TRBJ2-1, with no clear D. V was trimmed by 0 bases and J by 8 bases, leaving 9 bases between them. The CDR3 covers 13 residues. The germline CDR1 and CDR2 sequences are SGHNT and YYREEE (reference sequence). The CDR3 DNA is TGTGCCAGCAGCTTGGGCCTTATCGATGAGCAGTTCTTC. Protein sequence: CASSLGLIDEQFF.

This chain connects TRBV11-1 to TRBJ1-1, with TRBD1 matching 12 bases. The V and J ends lost 8 bases and 0 bases, in that order; junction bases with no gene match: 4. The CDR3 loop spans 15 amino acids. Germline CDR1 reads SGHAT; CDR2 reads FQDESV (reference sequence). CDR3 in DNA: TGTGCCAGCCGGGACAGGGGGCCGGTGAACACTGAAGCTTTCTTT. Its translation: CASRDRGPVNTEAFF.

CDR3 in DNA: TGTGCCAGTGCCGGGACAGGACTATACGAGCAGTACTTC. Translation: CASAGTGLYEQYF. The chain carries TRBV19 and TRBJ2-7; 8 positions match TRBD1. The CDR3 is 13 amino acids. After removal of 8 bases from V and 4 bases from J, the junction contained 7 bases not matched to a gene. Germline assignment: CDR1 LNHDA and CDR2 SQIVND (reference sequence).

On this clone itself: This same CDR3 is encoded by further DNA sequences in the sample. The chain has TRBV19 and TRBJ2-2, with unresolved D. The length of the CDR3 is 14 residues. The ends were cut back, 1 base at V and 4 bases at J, with 7 bases in the middle. Looked up from germline, CDR1 is LNHDA and CDR2 is SQIVND (reference sequence). The CDR3 is CASSIVRVTGELFF. CDR3 nucleotide sequence: TGTGCCAGTAGTATAGTTAGAGTCACCGGGGAGCTGTTTTTT.

This chain uses TRBV11-3 with TRBJ2-2, with D uncertain. Germline V lookup: CDR1 SGHNT, CDR2 YENEEA. This CDR3 is built from 15 residues. Trimming shortened V by 5 bases and J by 4 bases, and 14 bases separated the two germline ends. The CDR3 sequence: CASSPGQGFTGELFF. The CDR3 nucleotides read TGTGCCAGCAGCCCGGGTCAAGGGTTCACCGGGGAGCTGTTTTTT.

The gene calls are TRBV7-3 and TRBJ2-1; TRBD2 matches at 9 bases. J lost 3 bases, V lost 5 bases, and 11 bases had no gene match. The CDR3 consists of 17 residues. Germline lookup yields CDR1 SGHTA and CDR2 FQGTGA. CDR3 DNA: TGTGCCAGCAGCCTGGGGGCGGGAGGGCTCCTCTACAATGAGCAGTTCTTC. Its protein is CASSLGAGGLLYNEQFF.